This T cell receptor (beta chain) was recovered during a study of blood T cell repertoires in COVID-19. Sequencing was performed with immunoSEQ multiplex PCR; in TCRdb, only in-frame clones are kept and a portion is missing. Of 310,000 or so clones in the sample, around 86% were seen once. V was cut by 2 bases and J by 7 bases, with 5 bases left in between. Germline V gene lookup returns CDR1 GTSNPN and CDR2 SVGIG (reference sequence). This CDR3 has 11 amino acids. This receptor was identified in a woman younger than 30 who had recovered from COVID-19. The sequenced sample consisted of PBMCs or T cells enriched from blood (not recorded which). V gene TRBV30 combines with J gene TRBJ1-4; D unresolved. The CDR3 loop is CAWSLGEKLFF. DNA of the CDR3: TGTGCCTGGAGTCTCGGTGAAAAACTGTTTTTT. Complete variable domain (other parts from reference TRBV30 and TRBJ1-4): SQTIHQWPATLVQPVGSPLSLECTVEGTSNPNLYWYRQAAGRGLQLLFYSVGIGQISSEVPQNLSASRPQDRQFILSSKKLLLSDSGFYLCAWSLGEKLFFGSGTQLSVL.